The 20 T cell receptor beta chains reported below all come from one sample, sequenced in a study of T cell repertoires in urothelial bladder cancer. Sequenced by immunoSEQ multiplex PCR; TCRdb stores in-frame clones only, minus some. The sample has fewer than 8,500 clones, 70% to 75% seen once. Sequenced material: tumor-infiltrating cells from bladder cancer. These receptors came from a human donor with urothelial carcinoma.

CDR3 loop: CASSPRTSGGNNEQFF. In DNA form, the CDR3 reads TGTGCCAGCAGCCCCAGGACTAGCGGGGGCAACAATGAGCAGTTCTTC. V usage is TRBV5-4 and J usage is TRBJ2-1; 13 nucleotides align to TRBD2. The junction had 6 bases not matched to a gene; V was cut back by 4 bases and J by 5 bases. The CDR3 extends over 16 amino acids. Germline lookup yields CDR1 SGHNT and CDR2 YYREEE (reference sequence). The full variable domain, completed using reference TRBV5-4 and TRBJ2-1, is ETGVTQSPTHLIKTRGQQVTLRCSSQSGHNTVSWYQQALGQGPQFIFQYYREEENGRGNFPPRFSGLQFPNYSSELNVNALELDDSALYLCASSPRTSGGNNEQFFGPGTRLTVL.

This chain connects TRBV30 to TRBJ2-3, with D perhaps being TRBD1 or TRBD2 (5 bases each). The CDR3 extends over 12 amino acids. Deletions cut 4 bases from V and 6 bases from J, with 11 bases between. The germline V gene encodes CDR1 GTSNPN and CDR2 SVGIG (reference sequence). CDR3 coding DNA: TGTGCCTGGATTCCGGGGCGGGATACGCAGTATTTT. It encodes CAWIPGRDTQYF.

This clone was recorded only once. The V call is TRBV6-1, the J call TRBJ2-7; the match to TRBD2 covers 13 bases. CDR1 and CDR2 from the germline V gene are MNHNS and SASEGT. This CDR3 is 17 amino acids long. V dropped 5 bases and J dropped 0; count of bases not matched to a gene: 7. Here the CDR3 DNA reads TGTGCCAGCAGTAAAGGGACTAGCGGGGCAAGCTCCTACGAGCAGTACTTC. Its translation is CASSKGTSGASSYEQYF.

This chain links TRBV7-3 with TRBJ2-7, with D perhaps being TRBD1 or TRBD2 (6 bases each). This CDR3 has 13 residues. V was clipped by 0 bases and J by 6 bases, with 9 bases between them. Germline values: CDR1 SGHTA, CDR2 FQGTGA. This chain's CDR3 is CASSLTRGGEQYF. The CDR3 DNA follows: TGTGCCAGCAGCTTAACCAGGGGAGGCGAGCAGTACTTC.

The CDR3 DNA reads TGTGCCAGCAGTGAAGCCGTATGGGCGACTGGAAACACCATATATTTT. As protein: CASSEAVWATGNTIYF. V and J are TRBV6-1 and TRBJ1-3; D ambiguous. The CDR3 is made up of 16 amino acids. Trimming took 0 bases from V and 2 from J, leaving 11 bases between them. Germline V gives CDR1 MNHNS, CDR2 SASEGT.

This chain links TRBV29-1 with TRBJ1-5; no clear D gene. Germline loops: CDR1 SQVTM, CDR2 ANQGSEA. The V gene lost 5 bases and the J gene lost 2 bases, with 10 bases spanning the gap. CDR3 length equals 13 residues. CDR3 sequence: CSVLDPCNQPQHF. The CDR3 DNA sequence: TGCAGCGTTTTGGACCCATGCAATCAGCCCCAGCATTTT.

The rearrangement uses TRBV5-1 and TRBJ2-7; 8 bases are a match to TRBD1. The V gene's germline CDR1 is SGHRS and CDR2 YFSETQ. Trimming took 3 bases from V and 2 from J; bases not matched to a gene: 7. The CDR3 has 15 residues. CDR3: CASSWGGTGPYEQYF. The CDR3 DNA reads as TGCGCCAGCAGCTGGGGCGGGACAGGTCCCTACGAGCAGTACTTC. The full variable domain, in which reference TRBV5-1 and TRBJ2-7 provide the parts outside the CDR3, is KAGVTQTPRYLIKTRGQQVTLSCSPISGHRSVSWYQQTPGQGLQFLFEYFSETQRNKGNFPGRFSGRQFSNSRSEMNVSTLELGDSALYLCASSWGGTGPYEQYFGPGTRLTVT.

By frequency in the sample, this clone is medium-sized. This chain connects TRBV7-9 to TRBJ1-6; 7 bases fit TRBD1. The CDR3 sequence is 17 residues long. V lost 5 bases, J lost 2 bases, and 9 bases stayed unmatched. Germline values: CDR1 SEHNR, CDR2 FQNEAQ (reference sequence). The DNA of the CDR3 is TGTGCCAGCAGCCGCTTACAGGGGCAACCCTATAATTCACCCCTCCACTTT. Its protein product is CASSRLQGQPYNSPLHF.

The chain couples TRBV13 to TRBJ2-7, with D maybe TRBD1 (5 bases). Germline CDR1 reads PRHDT; CDR2 reads FYEKMQ (reference sequence). Trimming left V 5 bases short and J 2 bases short, with 13 bases between. The CDR3 length is 14 residues. As DNA, the CDR3 is TGTGCCAGCAGCCTCAGCGAAGGGGCCTACGAGCAGTACTTC. It is translated as CASSLSEGAYEQYF.

This clone came up a few times. The chain combines TRBV9 with TRBJ1-2; D is unclear. The CDR3 totals 14 residues. Germline V gene data show CDR1 as SGDLS and CDR2 as YYNGEE. V dropped 0 bases and J dropped 2 bases, with 8 bases sitting between them. This CDR3 is CASSVGPENYGYTF. CDR3 sequence (DNA): TGTGCCAGCAGCGTAGGCCCAGAGAACTATGGCTACACCTTC.

There are a few counts of this clone. The chain carries TRBV5-1 and TRBJ2-7; 8 bases are shared with TRBD1. The junction had 4 bases not matched to a gene; V was cut back by 0 bases and J by 5 bases. The germline gives CDR1 SGHRS, CDR2 YFSETQ. CDR3 length: 14 residues. The CDR3 sequence: CASSLGQGYDEQYF. The CDR3, as DNA: TGCGCCAGCAGCTTGGGACAGGGGTATGACGAGCAGTACTTC.

The CDR3 here is CASSQATGVYYEQYF. The DNA of the CDR3 is TGTGCCAGCAGCCAAGCCACAGGGGTATACTACGAGCAGTACTTC. This chain uses TRBV4-2 with TRBJ2-7; 7 positions agree with TRBD1. The CDR3 runs to 15 residues. CDR1 and CDR2 (germline): LGHNA, YNFKEQ. V lost 1 base, J lost 3 bases, and 6 bases stayed unmatched.

V gene TRBV7-9 combines with J gene TRBJ1-1, with D possibly matching TRBD1 (5 bases). Germline CDR1 and CDR2: SEHNR and FQNEAQ (reference sequence). The CDR3 loop spans 15 amino acids. Between the trimmed V and J ends, which lost 7 bases and 2 bases, there was a span of 17 bases. The CDR3, as DNA: TGTGCCAGCAATTCCGGGCGGGGCTCCAACACTGAAGCTTTCTTT. It codes for CASNSGRGSNTEAFF.

The V and J genes are TRBV28 and TRBJ2-7; tentatively, D is TRBD1 (5 bases). CDR3 size: 15 residues. Trimming left V 7 bases short and J 0 bases short, with 16 bases between. CDR1 is MDHEN and CDR2 is SYDVKM in the germline V gene. For the CDR3, the DNA is TGTGCCAGCACACCCGAACAGGTCAGCTCCTACGAGCAGTACTTC. It is translated as CASTPEQVSSYEQYF.

The gene calls are TRBV15 and TRBJ2-3; unclear D gene. There are 16 residues in the CDR3. V was shortened by 1 base and J by 5 bases, with 16 bases between the two germline ends. CDR1 is LNHNV and CDR2 is YYDKDF in the germline V gene (reference sequence). The DNA for the CDR3 is TGTGCCACCAGCAGAGGGTTGAGCAACGTAGGAGATACGCAGTATTTT. Its translation: CATSRGLSNVGDTQYF.

V is TRBV5-6 and J is TRBJ2-2, with unresolved D. Trimming removed 3 bases at V and 9 bases at J, with 6 bases between. This CDR3 contains 11 residues. CDR1 SGHDT and CDR2 YYEEEE come from the germline V gene. The CDR3 nucleotides read TGTGCCAGCAGCTCCACAAGGGAGCTGTTTTTT. It is translated as CASSSTRELFF. The full variable domain, its missing parts supplied by reference TRBV5-6 and TRBJ2-2, is DAGVTQSPTHLIKTRGQQVTLRCSPKSGHDTVSWYQQALGQGPQFIFQYYEEEERQRGNFPDRFSGHQFPNYSSELNVNALLLGDSALYLCASSSTRELFFGEGSRLTVL.

The chain has TRBV30 and TRBJ1-1, with 7 bases identical to TRBD1. CDR1 is GTSNPN and CDR2 is SVGIG in the germline V gene (reference sequence). The V and J ends lost 6 bases and 4 bases, in that order; junction bases with no gene match: 8. The CDR3 consists of 13 residues. CDR3 in amino acids: CACLTGTGTEAFF. The DNA for the CDR3 is TGTGCCTGTCTGACAGGGACGGGCACTGAAGCTTTCTTT.

The chain uses TRBV2 and TRBJ2-2; no reliable D call. Germline lookup yields CDR1 SNHLY and CDR2 FYNNEI. V was trimmed by 7 bases and J by 1 base, leaving 7 bases between them. There are 13 residues in the CDR3. This CDR3 is CASTPLNTGELFF. The CDR3 coding sequence is TGTGCCAGCACGCCCTTGAACACCGGGGAGCTGTTTTTT.

The chain recombines TRBV9 with TRBJ1-4; D remains unclear. Per the germline V gene, CDR1 is SGDLS and CDR2 is YYNGEE. V gave up 4 bases and J gave up 8 bases, with 12 bases separating them. There are 13 residues in the CDR3. The CDR3 region has the DNA TGTGCCAGCAGCTCAAGACCGGGGGAAAAACTGTTTTTT. Translating gives CASSSRPGEKLFF.

The sample holds a few counts of this clone. V and J are TRBV6-5 and TRBJ2-6; D unresolved. Trimming removed 0 bases at V and 2 bases at J, with 8 bases between. Germline V lookup: CDR1 MNHEY, CDR2 SVGAGI. The CDR3 sequence is 16 residues long. The CDR3 coding sequence is TGTGCCAGCAGTTACTCGATAACACCTGGGGCCAACGTCCTGACTTTC. Its translation is CASSYSITPGANVLTF.